The entry below describes one T cell receptor beta chain. Antigen: not known. The sample originates from a study of shared clonotypes between healthy human individuals. Profiled with immunoSEQ multiplex PCR; TCRdb holds only in-frame clones, not every one. The table shows a few million clones, with roughly 93% occurring only once. Study-wide findings and caveats: A handful of donors showed sharing of about 4.8% of naive CD4 clonotypes.

Germline V CDR1 and CDR2: MDHEN, SYDVKM. Trimming left V 8 bases short and J 0 bases short, with 14 bases between. This CDR3 spans 15 amino acids. The sample comprised naive CD4+ T cells from PBMCs. Subset indicated: CD45RA+ positively selected. The origin of this receptor is a man aged 18 to 30 in good health. Some clones in this sample may be carry-over from other donors' samples. The rearrangement joins TRBV28 to TRBJ1-3; tentatively, D is TRBD1 (6 bases). CDR3 DNA: TGTGCCAGCCACGGGGGGGCCCTCTCTGGAAACACCATATATTTT. This sequence encodes CASHGGALSGNTIYF.